This T cell receptor beta chain was identified in a study of cytomegalovirus exposure and HLA in healthy donors. This CDR3 is 14 amino acids long. The germline V and J ends were trimmed by 7 bases and 5 bases, with 20 bases remaining between them. Looked up from germline, CDR1 is SQVTM and CDR2 is ANQGSEA. The PCR ran on 60 Vbeta and 13 Jbeta primers. Measured with immunoSEQ multiplex PCR; TCRdb has only the in-frame clones, and not every one. Among about 170,000 clones, approximately 80% were seen once, and the ten largest hold about 5%. This clone was detected a few times. Sequencing was done on a sample of PBMCs. The genes are TRBV29-1 and TRBJ1-1, with D tentatively TRBD1 (6 bases). This receptor was identified in a woman between 45 and 65 years old in good health and CMV-seropositive. The CDR3 reads CSAGPTGRGTEAFF. The CDR3 DNA follows: TGCAGCGCGGGCCCTACAGGGCGAGGGACTGAAGCTTTCTTT.